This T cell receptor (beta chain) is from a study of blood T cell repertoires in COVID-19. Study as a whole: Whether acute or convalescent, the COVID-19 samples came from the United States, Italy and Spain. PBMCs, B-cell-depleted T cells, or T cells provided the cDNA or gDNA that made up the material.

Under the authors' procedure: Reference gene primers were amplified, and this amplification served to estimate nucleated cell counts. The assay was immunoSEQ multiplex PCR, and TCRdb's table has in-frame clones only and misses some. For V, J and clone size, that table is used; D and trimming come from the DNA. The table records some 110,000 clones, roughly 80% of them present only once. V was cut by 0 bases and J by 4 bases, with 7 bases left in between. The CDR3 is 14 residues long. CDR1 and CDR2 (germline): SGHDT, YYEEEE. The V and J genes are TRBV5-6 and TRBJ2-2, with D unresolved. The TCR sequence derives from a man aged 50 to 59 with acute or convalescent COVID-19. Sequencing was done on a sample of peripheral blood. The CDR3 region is CASSLDGGTGELFF. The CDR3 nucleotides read TGTGCCAGCAGCTTGGACGGTGGCACCGGGGAGCTGTTTTTT.